This T cell receptor (beta chain) was sequenced for a study of T cells in pancreatic ductal adenocarcinoma. Using immunoSEQ multiplex PCR, the repertoire was profiled, and TCRdb retains in-frame clones only, with some absent. Of around 100,000 clones listed, over 90% are singletons. No neoadjuvant therapy was given to the selected pancreatic ductal adenocarcinoma patients before their surgery. The germline CDR1 and CDR2 sequences are LNHNV and YYDKDF (reference sequence). The CDR3 covers 15 residues. V lost 1 base to trimming and J lost 0 bases; unmatched junction nucleotides: 0. The sample comprised PBMCs. The chain has TRBV15 and TRBJ2-1, with TRBD2 matching over 7 bases. The clonotype comes from a human donor with pancreatic ductal adenocarcinoma. CDR3 sequence (DNA): TGTGCCACCAGCAGAGCTAGCGGCTCCTACAATGAGCAGTTCTTC. It codes for CATSRASGSYNEQFF.